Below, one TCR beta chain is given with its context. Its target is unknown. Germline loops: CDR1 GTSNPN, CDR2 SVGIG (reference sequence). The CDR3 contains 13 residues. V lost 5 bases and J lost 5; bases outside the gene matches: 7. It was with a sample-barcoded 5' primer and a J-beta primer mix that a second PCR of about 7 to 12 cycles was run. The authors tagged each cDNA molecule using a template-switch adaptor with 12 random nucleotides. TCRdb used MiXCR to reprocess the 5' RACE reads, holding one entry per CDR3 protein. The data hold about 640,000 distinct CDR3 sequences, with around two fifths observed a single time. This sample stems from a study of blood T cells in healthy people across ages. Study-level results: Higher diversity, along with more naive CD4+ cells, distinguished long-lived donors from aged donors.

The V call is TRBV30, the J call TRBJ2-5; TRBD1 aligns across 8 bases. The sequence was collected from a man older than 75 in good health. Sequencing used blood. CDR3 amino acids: CAWCGQGGETQYF. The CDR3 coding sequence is TGTGCCTGGTGTGGACAGGGTGGGGAGACCCAGTACTTC.